One and the same sample provided the 15 T cell receptor beta chains below, sequenced in a study of T cell therapy after organ transplantation. These receptors have no known antigen. The table came from immunoSEQ multiplex PCR; TCRdb's copy has only in-frame clones and leaves some out. The sample lists 51,000 or so clones, less than 95% occurring once. The input for sequencing was CD8+ T cells from blood, taken before autologous CMV-specific T cell therapy. The source of these receptors is a human patient who had received a solid organ transplant and had CMV disease.

This chain links TRBV27 with TRBJ1-2, with D possibly TRBD1 on 6 matching bases. CDR3 length: 13 amino acids. Per germline, CDR1 MNHEY and CDR2 SMNVEV (reference sequence). V was pared by 5 bases and J by 1 base, with 8 bases between. Written as DNA, the CDR3 is TGTGCCAGCAGTGCAGGGGTTAACTATGGCTACACCTTC. Its translation is CASSAGVNYGYTF.

The chain has TRBV11-3 and TRBJ2-3; 8 bases line up with TRBD1. V trimming: 6 bases; J trimming: 0 bases; junction bases outside the gene matches: 8. Per germline, CDR1 SGHNT and CDR2 YENEEA. The CDR3 is 16 residues long. The CDR3 nucleotides read TGTGCCAGCAGTTCCCCCCAGGGGGCAAGCACAGATACGCAGTATTTT. Its protein product is CASSSPQGASTDTQYF.

The V gene is TRBV13, the J gene TRBJ2-1; D is undetermined. CDR1 PRHDT and CDR2 FYEKMQ come from the germline V gene (reference sequence). The length of the CDR3 is 13 residues. The germline V and J ends were trimmed by 5 bases and 5 bases, with 10 bases remaining between them. The CDR3 DNA is TGTGCCAGCAGCCGACCCTACCACAATGAGCAGTTCTTC. Its protein product is CASSRPYHNEQFF.

The J gene is TRBJ1-2, the V gene TRBV11-2, with D maybe TRBD1 (5 bases). Germline values: CDR1 SGHAT, CDR2 FQNNGV. Trimming removed 4 bases from V and 2 bases from J, with 17 bases in between. CDR3 length equals 16 residues. The CDR3 nucleotides read TGTGCCAGCAGCTACCATGCCGGGACGGGGAACTATGGCTACACCTTC. It specifies CASSYHAGTGNYGYTF.

The chain couples TRBV27 to TRBJ2-6, with unresolved D. The V end lost 5 bases, the J end lost 0 bases, and 17 bases lay between the germline ends. Germline assignment: CDR1 MNHEY and CDR2 SMNVEV (reference sequence). This CDR3 spans 18 amino acids. CDR3 sequence reads: CASSIIGPVNSGANVLTF. The CDR3, as DNA: TGTGCCAGCAGTATTATCGGTCCGGTTAACTCTGGGGCCAACGTCCTGACTTTC.

This clone has a single count. The chain carries TRBV13 and TRBJ1-1; D is possibly TRBD1 (6 bases). Germline-derived CDR1 and CDR2 are PRHDT and FYEKMQ (reference sequence). Trimming removed 8 bases from V and 3 bases from J, with 13 bases in between. This CDR3 spans 13 amino acids. For the CDR3, the DNA is TGTGCCAGCTTCTACAGGGAGGACACTGAAGCTTTCTTT. This codes for CASFYREDTEAFF.

The chain joins TRBV4-3 to TRBJ1-1; no firm D call. Germline CDR1 is LGHNA and CDR2 is YSLEER. With 0 bases removed from V and 1 base from J, the gap between germline ends came to 12 bases. The CDR3 contains 16 residues. CDR3 loop: CASSQDREGKNTEAFF. DNA for the CDR3: TGCGCCAGCAGCCAAGATAGGGAGGGAAAGAACACTGAAGCTTTCTTT.

The chain couples TRBV7-9 to TRBJ2-3; 8 bases agree with TRBD2. The germline gives CDR1 SEHNR, CDR2 FQNEAQ (reference sequence). Losses at the gene ends were 9 bases for V and 0 bases for J; bases not matched to a gene: 11. There are 16 residues in the CDR3. The CDR3, as DNA: TGTGCCAGTCCGGGGGGGCCACTCGCTAGCACAGATACGCAGTATTTT. Translating it yields CASPGGPLASTDTQYF. The whole variable domain, filled in from reference TRBV7-9 and TRBJ2-3, reads DTGVSQNPRHKITKRGQNVTFRCDPISEHNRLYWYRQTLGQGPEFLTYFQNEAQLEKSRLLSDRFSAERPKGSFSTLEIQRTEQGDSAMYLCASPGGPLASTDTQYFGPGTRLTVL.

The gene calls are TRBV2 and TRBJ2-7, with D perhaps matching TRBD1 (5 bases). CDR3 size: 13 residues. CDR1 SNHLY and CDR2 FYNNEI come from the germline V gene. Trimming removed 3 bases from V and 1 base from J, with 7 bases in between. Here the CDR3 DNA reads TGTGCCAGCAGTGACAGGGATTCCTACGAGCAGTACTTC. Its translation: CASSDRDSYEQYF. The full variable domain, in which reference TRBV2 and TRBJ2-7 provide the parts outside the CDR3, is EPEVTQTPSHQVTQMGQEVILRCVPISNHLYFYWYRQILGQKVEFLVSFYNNEISEKSEIFDDQFSVERPDGSNFTLKIRSTKLEDSAMYFCASSDRDSYEQYFGPGTRLTVT.

This clone was recorded once. This chain uses TRBV7-9 with TRBJ2-1, with a possible D match to TRBD2 (5 bases). Germline CDR1 reads SEHNR; CDR2 reads FQNEAQ (reference sequence). Trimming took 3 bases from V and 3 from J, leaving 12 bases between them. The CDR3 is 15 amino acids. CDR3 nucleotides: TGTGCCAGCAGCTTGGATGAGGGCTACTACAATGAGCAGTTCTTC. This codes for CASSLDEGYYNEQFF.

The rearrangement links TRBV5-4 to TRBJ2-1, with D possibly being TRBD2 (5 bases). CDR3 length: 16 amino acids. V was trimmed by 4 bases and J by 0 bases, leaving 14 bases between them. Germline-derived CDR1 and CDR2 are SGHNT and YYREEE (reference sequence). The CDR3 loop reads CASSNDGEGSYNEQFF. The CDR3, as DNA: TGTGCCAGCAGCAATGACGGCGAGGGCTCCTACAATGAGCAGTTCTTC.

The chain joins TRBV27 to TRBJ2-3, with 7 bases matching TRBD1. Germline V CDR1 and CDR2: MNHEY, SMNVEV (reference sequence). The junction had 7 bases not matched to a gene; V was cut back by 6 bases and J by 4 bases. The CDR3 totals 14 residues. CDR3 region: CASSRDRYSDTQYF. The CDR3 DNA follows: TGTGCCAGCAGCCGGGACAGATATTCAGATACGCAGTATTTT.

The chain is built from TRBV7-9 and TRBJ1-4; TRBD1 might be the D (5 bases). V lost 3 bases to trimming and J lost 8 bases, with 7 bases between them. The CDR3 sequence is 12 residues long. Germline CDR1 is SEHNR and CDR2 is FQNEAQ (reference sequence). CDR3 nucleotides: TGTGCCAGCAGCTTTCGGGACGAAAAACTGTTTTTT. Translated, it gives CASSFRDEKLFF.

This clone was recorded once. The rearrangement joins TRBV27 to TRBJ2-6; D assignment may be TRBD1 or TRBD2 (6 bases each). The V end lost 0 bases, the J end lost 2 bases, and 8 bases lay between the germline ends. This CDR3 contains 16 residues. CDR1 and CDR2 (germline): MNHEY, SMNVEV (reference sequence). The CDR3 sequence is CASSLSGGAGANVLTF. Written as DNA, the CDR3 is TGTGCCAGCAGTTTATCGGGGGGCGCTGGGGCCAACGTCCTGACTTTC.

V and J are TRBV19 and TRBJ2-5; no clear D. This CDR3 has 13 residues. Germline CDR1 is LNHDA and CDR2 is SQIVND (reference sequence). V was shortened by 6 bases and J by 0 bases, with 8 bases between the two germline ends. The CDR3 sequence: CASSNLYQETQYF. The CDR3, as DNA: TGTGCCAGTAGCAACCTGTACCAAGAGACCCAGTACTTC.